The 10 T cell receptor beta chains below were found in one sample sequenced in a study of beta chain features in type 1 diabetes. Every bit of the isolated RNA underwent reverse transcription, so sequencing read expressed TCRB transcripts. Method: immunoSEQ multiplex PCR; TCRdb's copy keeps in-frame clones and lacks some. The sample includes some 180,000 clones, 13% of them seen just once. Sequenced material: central memory CD4+ T cells from blood. The receptors here all came from a woman aged 18 to 35 in good health.

This clone has only a few counts. The V and J genes are TRBV28 and TRBJ1-2; D remains ambiguous. The length of the CDR3 is 13 residues. The V end lost 3 bases, the J end lost 9 bases, and 14 bases lay between the germline ends. Germline V CDR1 and CDR2: MDHEN, SYDVKM. CDR3 residues: CASSLGRLVRYTF. The CDR3 coding sequence is TGTGCCAGCAGTTTGGGCAGGCTGGTTCGCTACACCTTC.

CDR3 sequence (DNA): TGTGCCAGCGGCGGTCGAAGTCCCGAAGCTTTCTTT. Amino acid sequence: CASGGRSPEAFF. The chain links TRBV7-6 to TRBJ1-1; no reliable D call. Per the germline V gene, CDR1 is SGHVS and CDR2 is FNYEAQ. The ends were cut back, 8 bases at V and 8 bases at J, with 15 bases in the middle. CDR3 length: 12 amino acids.

The V and J genes are TRBV6-6 and TRBJ2-5; weak D call: TRBD1 (6 bases). The CDR3 runs to 14 residues. Germline CDR1 MNHNY, CDR2 SVGAGI (reference sequence). The V and J ends lost 4 bases and 3 bases respectively, with 12 bases between them. Written as DNA, the CDR3 is TGTGCCAGCAGTTTGGGCCCAGGGGAAGAGACCCAGTACTTC. Its translation is CASSLGPGEETQYF.

This chain uses TRBV5-1 with TRBJ2-3; 11 bases fit TRBD2. CDR3 length equals 18 residues. CDR1 SGHRS and CDR2 YFSETQ come from the germline V gene. V lost 0 bases to trimming and J lost 2 bases; unmatched junction nucleotides: 8. The CDR3 reads CASSLGRGTSGFTDTQYF. The DNA for the CDR3 is TGCGCCAGCAGCTTGGGAAGGGGGACTAGCGGTTTCACAGATACGCAGTATTTT.

V and J are TRBV30 and TRBJ2-5, with 10 bases that match TRBD2. The CDR3 has 16 amino acids. The junction had 8 bases not matched to a gene; V was cut back by 3 bases and J by 1 base. Germline CDR1 GTSNPN, CDR2 SVGIG (reference sequence). This chain's CDR3 is CAWSRPGLASQETQYF. Written as DNA, the CDR3 is TGTGCCTGGAGCCGCCCGGGACTAGCGAGCCAAGAGACCCAGTACTTC. Full variable domain (missing parts from reference TRBV30 and TRBJ2-5): SQTIHQWPATLVQPVGSPLSLECTVEGTSNPNLYWYRQAAGRGLQLLFYSVGIGQISSEVPQNLSASRPQDRQFILSSKKLLLSDSGFYLCAWSRPGLASQETQYFGPGTRLLVL.

The V and J genes are TRBV18 and TRBJ2-7; TRBD1 matches 8 bases. Germline CDR1 reads KGHSH; CDR2 reads LQKENI. The CDR3 length is 13 residues. The ends lost 6 bases at V and 5 bases at J; junction bases unmatched: 6. CDR3 bases: TGTGCCAGCTCCGGACAGGGCAGGAACGAGCAGTACTTC. Its translation: CASSGQGRNEQYF.

This clone was seen a few times. This rearrangement joins TRBV10-3 to TRBJ1-1; D unresolved. V was cut by 4 bases and J by 1 base, with 7 bases left in between. This CDR3 region has 13 residues. Germline V CDR1 and CDR2: ENHRY, SYGVKD. CDR3 sequence reads: CAISAQKNTEAFF. Written as DNA, the CDR3 is TGTGCCATCAGTGCACAGAAGAACACTGAAGCTTTCTTT.

The chain employs TRBV6-5 and TRBJ2-5; no clear D gene. The CDR3 totals 12 residues. Deletions cut 2 bases from V and 5 bases from J, with 6 bases between. In germline, CDR1 is MNHEY, CDR2 SVGAGI. The chain's CDR3 is CASSYPRETQYF. CDR3 bases: TGTGCCAGCAGTTACCCTAGGGAGACCCAGTACTTC.

This clone was seen at least ten times. The rearrangement joins TRBV19 to TRBJ2-7, with 14 bases that match TRBD2. This CDR3 contains 16 residues. The J segment lost 2 bases and the V segment lost 6 bases, leaving 6 bases of the junction unmatched. The germline gives CDR1 LNHDA, CDR2 SQIVND (reference sequence). The DNA of the CDR3 is TGTGCCAGTAGCCAGGGACTAGCGGGAGCCCCCTACGAGCAGTACTTC. Amino acid sequence: CASSQGLAGAPYEQYF.

There are a few counts of this clone. V gene TRBV30 combines with J gene TRBJ1-2; D might be TRBD1 (5 bases). The CDR3 spans 13 residues. Germline V gene sequence: CDR1 GTSNPN, CDR2 SVGIG (reference sequence). V lost 5 bases and J 0 bases, leaving 10 bases between the germline ends. CDR3 in amino acids: CAWGAGPNYGYTF. CDR3 DNA: TGTGCCTGGGGGGCAGGGCCTAACTATGGCTACACCTTC.